This T cell receptor (beta chain) was recorded in a study of T-cell reconstitution after alpha-beta-depleted transplantation in children (dated by TCRdb to about 2016). In the study overall: Using TCR repertoire profiling, the study followed T-cell immune reconstitution in a quantitative way in children after TCRalphabeta/CD19-depleted allogeneic hematopoietic cell transplantation. The full study reports these points: Over subsequent months, a decline in hyperexpanded clone frequencies was noted, and after one year, T-cell counts and TCRbeta diversity were mostly ascribed to newly produced T cells. The apparently early alphabetaT-cell count recovery about two months after transplant was reportedly dependent on only several hundred rapidly expanded clones derived from non-depleted graft cells. In some patients, the high TCRbeta diversity seen at day 60 was put down to recipient T cells and intrathymic progenitors that had survived conditioning.

On this clonotype itself: The specificity of this receptor is unknown. No much larger clonotype is one base removed from it; base qualities were not supplied.

The library was obtained by PCR. Reads for this sample came from an Illumina HiSeq 2500. TCR library preparation used molecular barcoding, with unique molecular identifiers applied to normalize quantification of the TCRbeta repertoire. TCRdb handled the public reads itself, with Q25 trimming in fastp and clone calling in MiXCR, and kept productive beta chains. Merged by CDR3 protein, the rows form single entries marked with the most common genes and DNA. For this sample the table gives just over 950,000 distinct CDR3 sequences, of which under 30% were detected only once. About 28% of the sample belongs to the ten largest clones. V is cut by 10 bases and J by 1 base, and the space between the germline ends is 13 bases. The CDR3 measures 13 amino acids from cysteine to phenylalanine. Only CDR3 DNA is held: 39 bases, read in frame from base 1. The germline V gene gives CDR1 as ENHRY and CDR2 as SYGVKD.

The meaning of the sample's treatment or condition label: allogeneic hematopoietic cell transplantation with graft depleted of TCRalphabeta T cells and CD19 B cells. The transplant recipients were children given TCRalphabeta/CD19-depleted allogeneic hematopoietic cell grafts. The sample consisted of PBMCs, mostly from graft donor cells, taken 360 days after TCRalphabeta/CD19-depleted stem cell transplant. This clonotype originated in a boy in the first two years of life who had a stem cell transplant for SCID, so the T cells may come from the graft donor. This sequence uses TRBV10-3 and TRBJ1-1; the D gene is perhaps TRBD1, from 6 matching bases. The nucleotide sequence is given as TGTGCCACCAGGGGTAGGGAGAACACTGAAGCTTTCTTT. Its product reads: CATRGRENTEAFF.